The sequence of this T cell receptor (beta chain) was determined in a study of radiation and T cells in renal cell carcinoma. With respect to this clone: Its antigen remains unidentified.

Regarding the study as a whole: No pretreatment tumor biopsies were available for baseline clonotypes.

The germline gives CDR1 PRHDT, CDR2 FYEKMQ (reference sequence). J gave up 7 bases and V 4 bases, and 17 bases lay outside the gene matches. The CDR3 consists of 17 residues. Produced via immunoSEQ multiplex PCR; TCRdb's table is partial and in-frame only. The sample holds approximately 150,000 clones, around 89% seen once. Noted time point: baseline pretreatment blood. The treatment: 15 Gy SBRT to primary tumor, nephrectomy 4 weeks later. Radiation-treated patients gave blood at baseline, week 2 and week 4. The patient's renal cell carcinoma had clear cell pathology. The sequences come from blood, collected from a patient whose treatment included radiotherapy and nephrectomy. The V and J genes are TRBV13 and TRBJ1-2, with TRBD1 matching over 8 bases. The TCR sequence derives from a woman in her 70s with renal cell carcinoma. The CDR3 DNA is TGTGCCAGCAGCTCCGAACCGGGACAGGCGAAAGGGGGTGGCTACACCTTC. Translation gives CASSSEPGQAKGGGYTF.